This T cell receptor beta chain was found in a study of response to subunit inactivated influenza vaccine. TCRdb reanalysed the RT-PCR reads using MiXCR and keeps one entry per CDR3 protein. The sample holds 500,000 to 600,000 distinct CDR3 sequences, 7.6% seen once. V gave up 3 bases and J gave up 1 base; unmatched junction bases: 4. This CDR3 comprises 14 residues. Germline CDR1 and CDR2: SGHRS and YFSETQ. This clonotype occurred many times. The sample was PBMCs from blood, taken less than 25 months after vaccination. The TCR originated in a man aged 50 to 69 who received an inactivated influenza vaccine. This chain connects TRBV5-1 to TRBJ2-7, with 7 bases aligning to TRBD1. The CDR3 sequence: CASSSGTVSYEQYF. The CDR3 region has the DNA TGCGCCAGCAGCTCCGGGACAGTTTCCTACGAGCAGTACTTC.